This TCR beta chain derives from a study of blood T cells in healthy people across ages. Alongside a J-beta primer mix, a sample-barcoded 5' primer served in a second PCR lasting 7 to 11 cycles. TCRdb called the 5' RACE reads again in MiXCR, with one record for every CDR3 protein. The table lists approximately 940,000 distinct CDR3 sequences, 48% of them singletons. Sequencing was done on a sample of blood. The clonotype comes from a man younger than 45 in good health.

This CDR3 is CGRGTEQQEQYF. In DNA form, the CDR3 reads TGTGGACGCGGGACAGAACAACAGGAGCAGTACTTC. The V call is TRBV21-1, the J call TRBJ2-7; TRBD1, the table's D call, was not compared with the DNA. TRBV21-1 is deemed a pseudogene. The CDR3 is 12 amino acids.